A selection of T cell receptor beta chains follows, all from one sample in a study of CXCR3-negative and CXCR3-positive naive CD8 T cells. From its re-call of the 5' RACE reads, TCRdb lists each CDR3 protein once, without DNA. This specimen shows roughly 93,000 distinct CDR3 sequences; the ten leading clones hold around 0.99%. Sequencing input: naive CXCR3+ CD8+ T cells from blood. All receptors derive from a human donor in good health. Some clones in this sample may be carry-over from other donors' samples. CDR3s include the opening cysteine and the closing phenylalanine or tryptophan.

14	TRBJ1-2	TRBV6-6	CASSSEQGAGGYTF
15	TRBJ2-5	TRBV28	CASSLFRTEQETQYF
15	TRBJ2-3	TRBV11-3	CASSSPSGLTDTQYF
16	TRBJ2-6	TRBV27	CASSLHPGAGANVLTF
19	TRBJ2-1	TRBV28	CASSSSRRRRLAAGREQFF
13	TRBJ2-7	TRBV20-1	CSARAEGAYEQYF
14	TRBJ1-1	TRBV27	CASSLSKGGHGAFF
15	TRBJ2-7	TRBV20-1	CSANPRARPAYEQYF
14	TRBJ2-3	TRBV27	CASSSDRDPDTQYF
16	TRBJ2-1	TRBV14	CASSPLAGGWYNEQFF
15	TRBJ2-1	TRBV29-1	CSVEVTGTGSNEQFF
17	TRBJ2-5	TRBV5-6	CASSLWWLAGGEETQYF
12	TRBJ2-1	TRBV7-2	CASSLNQGEQFF
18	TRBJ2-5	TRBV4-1	CASSQRSSGGANGETQYF
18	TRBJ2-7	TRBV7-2	CASSLVLKAGTSSYEQYF
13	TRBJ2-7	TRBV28	CASSFQGSGEQYF
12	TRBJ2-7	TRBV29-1	CSATGGPYEQYF
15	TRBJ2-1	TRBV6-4	CASSDVEAGYNEQFF
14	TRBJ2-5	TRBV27	CASSFQGVKETQYF
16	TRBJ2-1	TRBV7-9	CASSLKQGETYNEQFF
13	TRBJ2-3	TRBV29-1	CSVPTGVPDTQYF
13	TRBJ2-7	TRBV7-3	CASSHSGGYEQYF
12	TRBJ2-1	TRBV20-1	CSARRDYNEQFF
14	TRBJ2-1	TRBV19	CASTTIGADRDLFF